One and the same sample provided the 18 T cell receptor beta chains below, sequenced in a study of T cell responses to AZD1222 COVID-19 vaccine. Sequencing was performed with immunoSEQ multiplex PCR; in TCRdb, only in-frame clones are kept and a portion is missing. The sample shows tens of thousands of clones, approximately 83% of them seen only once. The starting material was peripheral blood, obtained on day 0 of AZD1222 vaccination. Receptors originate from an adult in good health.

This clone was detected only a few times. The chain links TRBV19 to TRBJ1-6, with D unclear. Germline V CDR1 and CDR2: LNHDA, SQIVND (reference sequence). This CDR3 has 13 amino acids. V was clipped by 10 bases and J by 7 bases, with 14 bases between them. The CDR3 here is CATNTGGNSPLHF. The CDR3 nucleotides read TGTGCCACCAACACGGGCGGGAATTCACCCCTCCACTTT.

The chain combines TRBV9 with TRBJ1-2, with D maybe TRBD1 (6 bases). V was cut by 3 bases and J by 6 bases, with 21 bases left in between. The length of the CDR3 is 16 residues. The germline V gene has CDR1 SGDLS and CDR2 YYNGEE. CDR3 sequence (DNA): TGTGCCAGCAGCGAGCATGGGGGCCCTCGGGTCGATGGCTACACCTTC. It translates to CASSEHGGPRVDGYTF.

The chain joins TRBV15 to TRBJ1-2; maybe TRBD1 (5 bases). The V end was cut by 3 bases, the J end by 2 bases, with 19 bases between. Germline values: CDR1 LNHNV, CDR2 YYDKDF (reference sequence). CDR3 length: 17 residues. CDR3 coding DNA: TGTGCCACCAGCAGGGACCAGGCAGGGCTCTTGAACTATGGCTACACCTTC. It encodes CATSRDQAGLLNYGYTF.

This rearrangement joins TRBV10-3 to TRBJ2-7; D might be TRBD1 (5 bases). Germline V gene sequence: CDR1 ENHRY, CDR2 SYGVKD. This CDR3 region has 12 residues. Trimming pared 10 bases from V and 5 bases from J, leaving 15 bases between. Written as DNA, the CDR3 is TGTGCCACCTCCCCTGGGGCGCACGAGCAGTACTTC. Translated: CATSPGAHEQYF.

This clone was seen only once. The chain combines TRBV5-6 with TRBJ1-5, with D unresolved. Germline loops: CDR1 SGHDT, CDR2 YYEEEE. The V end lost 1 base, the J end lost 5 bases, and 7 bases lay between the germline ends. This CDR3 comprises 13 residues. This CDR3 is CASSLNEDQPQHF. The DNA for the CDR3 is TGTGCCAGCAGCTTGAACGAGGATCAGCCCCAGCATTTT.

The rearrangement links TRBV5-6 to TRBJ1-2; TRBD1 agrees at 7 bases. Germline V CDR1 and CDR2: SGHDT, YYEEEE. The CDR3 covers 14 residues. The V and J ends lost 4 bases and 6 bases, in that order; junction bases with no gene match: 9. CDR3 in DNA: TGTGCCAGCAGCGCAGTGACAGGGCACGATGGCTACACCTTC. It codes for CASSAVTGHDGYTF. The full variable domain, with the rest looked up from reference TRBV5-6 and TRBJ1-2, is DAGVTQSPTHLIKTRGQQVTLRCSPKSGHDTVSWYQQALGQGPQFIFQYYEEEERQRGNFPDRFSGHQFPNYSSELNVNALLLGDSALYLCASSAVTGHDGYTFGSGTRLTVV.

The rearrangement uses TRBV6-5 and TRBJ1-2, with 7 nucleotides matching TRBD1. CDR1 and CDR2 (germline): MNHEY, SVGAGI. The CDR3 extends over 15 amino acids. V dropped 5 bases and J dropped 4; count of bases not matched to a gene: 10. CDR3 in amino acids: CASSSGQAFPYGYTF. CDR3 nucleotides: TGTGCCAGCAGTAGCGGACAGGCCTTTCCCTATGGCTACACCTTC.

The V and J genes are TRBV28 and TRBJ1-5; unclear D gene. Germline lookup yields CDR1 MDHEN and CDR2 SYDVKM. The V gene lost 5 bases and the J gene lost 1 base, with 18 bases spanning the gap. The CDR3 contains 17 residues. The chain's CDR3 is CASSRPERVKSNQPQHF. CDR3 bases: TGTGCCAGCAGTCGTCCGGAGAGGGTGAAAAGCAATCAGCCCCAGCATTTT.

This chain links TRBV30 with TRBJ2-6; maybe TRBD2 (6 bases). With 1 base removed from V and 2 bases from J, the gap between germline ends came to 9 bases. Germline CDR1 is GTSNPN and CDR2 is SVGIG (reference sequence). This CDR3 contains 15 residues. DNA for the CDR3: TGTGCCTGGAGTGACCTAGCGACTGGGGCCAACGTCCTGACTTTC. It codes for CAWSDLATGANVLTF.

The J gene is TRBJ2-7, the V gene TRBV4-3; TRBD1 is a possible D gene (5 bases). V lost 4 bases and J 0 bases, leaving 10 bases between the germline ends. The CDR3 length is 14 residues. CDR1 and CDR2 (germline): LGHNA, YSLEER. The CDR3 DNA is TGCGCCAGCAGCCCCGGACACCACTCCTACGAGCAGTACTTC. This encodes CASSPGHHSYEQYF.

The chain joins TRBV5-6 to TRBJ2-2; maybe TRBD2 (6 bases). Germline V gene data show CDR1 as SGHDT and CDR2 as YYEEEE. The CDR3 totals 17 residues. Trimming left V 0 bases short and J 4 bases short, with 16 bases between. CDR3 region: CASSLGPLAMATGELFF. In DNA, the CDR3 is TGTGCCAGCAGCTTGGGGCCACTAGCAATGGCCACCGGGGAGCTGTTTTTT.

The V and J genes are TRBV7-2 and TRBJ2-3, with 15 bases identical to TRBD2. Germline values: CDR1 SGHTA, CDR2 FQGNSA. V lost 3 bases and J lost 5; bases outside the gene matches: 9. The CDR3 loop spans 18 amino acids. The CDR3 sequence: CASSFEGLAGGRLDTQYF. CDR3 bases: TGTGCCAGCAGCTTCGAAGGACTAGCGGGGGGGCGTTTAGATACGCAGTATTTT.

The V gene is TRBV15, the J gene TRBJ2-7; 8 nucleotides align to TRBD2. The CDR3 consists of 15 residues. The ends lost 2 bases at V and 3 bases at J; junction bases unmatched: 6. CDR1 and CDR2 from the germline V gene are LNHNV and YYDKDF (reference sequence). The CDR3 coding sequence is TGTGCCACCAGCAGATTCGGGGGGGAGGTCTACGAGCAGTACTTC. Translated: CATSRFGGEVYEQYF.

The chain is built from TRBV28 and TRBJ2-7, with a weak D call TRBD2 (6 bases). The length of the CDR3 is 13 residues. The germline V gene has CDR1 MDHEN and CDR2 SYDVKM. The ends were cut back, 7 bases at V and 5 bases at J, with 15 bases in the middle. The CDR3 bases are TGTGCCAGCACCCCCGTTGGAGGGGACGAGCAGTACTTC. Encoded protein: CASTPVGGDEQYF.

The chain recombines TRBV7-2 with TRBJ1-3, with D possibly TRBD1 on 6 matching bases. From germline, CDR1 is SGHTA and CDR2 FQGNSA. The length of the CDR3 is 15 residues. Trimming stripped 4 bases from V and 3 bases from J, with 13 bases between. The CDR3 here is CASSWEGEGGNTIYF. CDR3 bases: TGTGCCAGCAGCTGGGAGGGGGAAGGTGGAAACACCATATATTTT.

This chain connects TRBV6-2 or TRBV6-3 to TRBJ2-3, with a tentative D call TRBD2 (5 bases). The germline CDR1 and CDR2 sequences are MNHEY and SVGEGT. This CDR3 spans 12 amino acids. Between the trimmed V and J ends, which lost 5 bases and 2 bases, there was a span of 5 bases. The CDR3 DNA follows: TGTGCCAGCAGTCGGGACACAGATACGCAGTATTTT. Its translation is CASSRDTDTQYF.

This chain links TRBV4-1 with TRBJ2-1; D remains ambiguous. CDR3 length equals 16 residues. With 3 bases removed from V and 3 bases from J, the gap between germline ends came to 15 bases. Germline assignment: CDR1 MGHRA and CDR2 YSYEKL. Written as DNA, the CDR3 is TGCGCCAGCAGCCAGACGACGCCTGTAAGCTACAATGAGCAGTTCTTC. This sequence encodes CASSQTTPVSYNEQFF.

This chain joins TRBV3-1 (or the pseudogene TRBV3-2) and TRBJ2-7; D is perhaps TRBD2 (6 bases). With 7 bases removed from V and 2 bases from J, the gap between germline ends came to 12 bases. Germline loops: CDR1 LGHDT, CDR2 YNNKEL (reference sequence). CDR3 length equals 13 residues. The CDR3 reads CASKFGGAYEQYF. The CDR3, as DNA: TGTGCCAGCAAATTCGGGGGAGCCTACGAGCAGTACTTC.